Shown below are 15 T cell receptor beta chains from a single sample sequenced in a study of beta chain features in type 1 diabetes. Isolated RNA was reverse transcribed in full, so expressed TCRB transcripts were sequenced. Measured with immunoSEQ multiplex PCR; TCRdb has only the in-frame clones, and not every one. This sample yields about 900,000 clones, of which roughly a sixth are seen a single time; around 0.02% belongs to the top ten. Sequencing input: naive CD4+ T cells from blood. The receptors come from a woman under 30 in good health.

DNA of the CDR3: TGCAGCGTGATGGGCACAGATACGCAGTATTTT. Protein product: CSVMGTDTQYF. The V gene is TRBV29-1, the J gene TRBJ2-3, with D unclear. The CDR3 runs to 11 residues. Trimming pared 6 bases from V and 1 base from J, leaving 5 bases between. CDR1 and CDR2 from the germline V gene are SQVTM and ANQGSEA.

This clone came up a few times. In nucleotides, the CDR3 is TGTGCCAGCCGGACTAGCGGGAACACCGGGGAGCTGTTTTTT. Protein sequence: CASRTSGNTGELFF. The chain uses TRBV6-4 and TRBJ2-2, with 10 positions matching TRBD2. CDR1 is MRHNA and CDR2 is SNTAGT in the germline V gene. Losses at the gene ends were 8 bases for V and 1 base for J; bases not matched to a gene: 1. This CDR3 comprises 14 residues.

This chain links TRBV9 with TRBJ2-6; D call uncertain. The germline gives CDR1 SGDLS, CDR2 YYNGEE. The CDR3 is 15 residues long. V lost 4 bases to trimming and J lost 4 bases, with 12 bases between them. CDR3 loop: CASSPRQGGANVLTF. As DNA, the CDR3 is TGTGCCAGCAGCCCCCGTCAAGGGGGGGCCAACGTCCTGACTTTC.

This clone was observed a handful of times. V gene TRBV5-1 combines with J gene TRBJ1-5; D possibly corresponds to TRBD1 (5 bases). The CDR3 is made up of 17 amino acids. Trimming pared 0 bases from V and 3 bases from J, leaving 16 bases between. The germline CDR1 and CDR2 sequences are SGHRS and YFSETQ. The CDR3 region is CASSLGPVARDNQPQHF. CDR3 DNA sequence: TGCGCCAGCAGCTTGGGCCCCGTAGCCAGGGACAATCAGCCCCAGCATTTT.

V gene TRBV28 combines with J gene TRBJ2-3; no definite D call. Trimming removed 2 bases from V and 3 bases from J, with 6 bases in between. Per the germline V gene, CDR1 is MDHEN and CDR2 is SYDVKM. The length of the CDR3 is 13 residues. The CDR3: CASSLRTTDTQYF. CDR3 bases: TGTGCCAGCAGTTTACGGACGACAGATACGCAGTATTTT.

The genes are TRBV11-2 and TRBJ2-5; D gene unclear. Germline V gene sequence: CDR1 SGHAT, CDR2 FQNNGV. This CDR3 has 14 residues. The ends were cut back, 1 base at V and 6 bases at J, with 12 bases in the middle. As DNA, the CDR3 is TGTGCCAGCAGCTTAGTTGCAGGTGGACAGACCCAGTACTTC. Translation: CASSLVAGGQTQYF.

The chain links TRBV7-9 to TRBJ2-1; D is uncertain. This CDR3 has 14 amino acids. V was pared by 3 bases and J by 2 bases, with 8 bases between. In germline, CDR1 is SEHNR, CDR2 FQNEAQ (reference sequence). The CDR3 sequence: CASSFRGTYNEQFF. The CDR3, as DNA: TGTGCCAGCAGCTTCCGTGGGACCTACAATGAGCAGTTCTTC.

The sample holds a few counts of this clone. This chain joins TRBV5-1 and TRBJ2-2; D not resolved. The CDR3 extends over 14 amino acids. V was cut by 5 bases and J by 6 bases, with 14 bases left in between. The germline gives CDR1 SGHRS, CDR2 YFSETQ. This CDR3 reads CASRAVSGAGELFF. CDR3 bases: TGCGCCAGCAGAGCCGTAAGTGGTGCCGGGGAGCTGTTTTTT.

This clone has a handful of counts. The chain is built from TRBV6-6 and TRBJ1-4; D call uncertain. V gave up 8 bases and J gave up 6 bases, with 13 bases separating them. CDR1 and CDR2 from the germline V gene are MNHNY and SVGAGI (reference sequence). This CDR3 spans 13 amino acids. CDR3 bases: TGTGCCAGCGGAGAGGGTTCCTATGAAAAACTGTTTTTT. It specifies CASGEGSYEKLFF.

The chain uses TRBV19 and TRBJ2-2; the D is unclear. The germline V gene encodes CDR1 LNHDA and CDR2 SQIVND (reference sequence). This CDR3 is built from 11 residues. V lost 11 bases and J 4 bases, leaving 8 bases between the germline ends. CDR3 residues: CAGRTTGELFF. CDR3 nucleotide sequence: TGTGCCGGACGGACCACCGGGGAGCTGTTTTTT.

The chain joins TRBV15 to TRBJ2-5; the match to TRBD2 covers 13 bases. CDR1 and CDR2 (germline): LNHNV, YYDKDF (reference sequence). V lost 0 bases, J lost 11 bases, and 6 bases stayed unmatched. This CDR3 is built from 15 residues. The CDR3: CATSRDGLAGEEQYF. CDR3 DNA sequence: TGTGCCACCAGCAGAGACGGACTAGCGGGAGAGGAGCAGTACTTC.

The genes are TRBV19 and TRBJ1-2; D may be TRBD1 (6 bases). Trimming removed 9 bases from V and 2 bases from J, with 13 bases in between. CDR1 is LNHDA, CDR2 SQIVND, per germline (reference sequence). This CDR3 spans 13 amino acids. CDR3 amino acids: CASERTENYGYTF. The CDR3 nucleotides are TGTGCCAGCGAACGGACAGAAAACTATGGCTACACCTTC. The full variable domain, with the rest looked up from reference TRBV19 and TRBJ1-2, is DGGITQSPKYLFRKEGQNVTLSCEQNLNHDAMYWYRQDPGQGLRLIYYSQIVNDFQKGDIAEGYSVSREKKESFPLTVTSAQKNPTAFYLCASERTENYGYTFGSGTRLTVV.

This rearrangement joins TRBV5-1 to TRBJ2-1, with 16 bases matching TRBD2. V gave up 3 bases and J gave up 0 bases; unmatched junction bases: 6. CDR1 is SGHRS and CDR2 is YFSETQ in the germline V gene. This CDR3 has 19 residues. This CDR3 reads CASSSMGLAGGSSYNEQFF. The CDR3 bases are TGCGCCAGCAGCTCGATGGGACTAGCGGGAGGGAGCTCCTACAATGAGCAGTTCTTC.

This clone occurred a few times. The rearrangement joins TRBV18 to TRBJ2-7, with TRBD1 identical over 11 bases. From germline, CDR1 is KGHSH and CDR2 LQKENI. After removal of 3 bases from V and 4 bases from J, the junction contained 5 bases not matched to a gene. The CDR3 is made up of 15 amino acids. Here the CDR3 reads CASSPRGQGGYEQYF. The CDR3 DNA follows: TGTGCCAGCTCACCTCGGGGACAGGGGGGTTACGAGCAGTACTTC.

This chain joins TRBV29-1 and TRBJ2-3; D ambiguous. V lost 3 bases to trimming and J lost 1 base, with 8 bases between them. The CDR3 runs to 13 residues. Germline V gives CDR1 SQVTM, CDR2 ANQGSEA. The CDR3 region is CSVEGGRTDTQYF. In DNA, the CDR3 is TGCAGCGTTGAGGGCGGACGCACAGATACGCAGTATTTT.